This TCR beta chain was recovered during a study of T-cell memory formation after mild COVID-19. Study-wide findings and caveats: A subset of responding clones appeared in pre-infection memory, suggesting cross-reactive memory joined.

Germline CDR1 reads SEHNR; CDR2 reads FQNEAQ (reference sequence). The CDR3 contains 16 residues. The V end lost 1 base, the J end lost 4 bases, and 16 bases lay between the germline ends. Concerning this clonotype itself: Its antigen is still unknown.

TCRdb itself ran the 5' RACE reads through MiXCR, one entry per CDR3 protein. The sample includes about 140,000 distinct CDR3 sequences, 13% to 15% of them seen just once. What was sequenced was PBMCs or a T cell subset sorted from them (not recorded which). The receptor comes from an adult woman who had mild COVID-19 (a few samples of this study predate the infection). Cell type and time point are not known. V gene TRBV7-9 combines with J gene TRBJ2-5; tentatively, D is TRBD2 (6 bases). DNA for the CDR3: TGTGCCAGCAGCTTAGAGGAGGGTCAGGCAAGAGAGACCCAGTACTTC. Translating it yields CASSLEEGQARETQYF.